Each of the 21 T cell receptor beta chains below was sequenced from the same sample in a study of blood T cells in healthy people across ages. With a J-beta primer mix and a sample-barcoded 5' primer, a second PCR ran roughly 6 to 11 cycles. MiXCR, applied by TCRdb to the 5' RACE reads, yields one record per CDR3 protein. The sample holds about 1.7 million distinct CDR3 sequences, 28% seen once. Sequenced sample: blood. These receptors all come from a woman in her 30s in good health.

The V and J genes are TRBV5-1 and TRBJ2-2; D perhaps matches TRBD1 (6 bases). Germline V gene sequence: CDR1 SGHRS, CDR2 YFSETQ. The CDR3 is 15 residues long. The V gene lost 4 bases and the J gene lost 0 bases, with 10 bases spanning the gap. CDR3 nucleotide sequence: TGCGCCAGCAGCCGGGGACAAACGAACACCGGGGAGCTGTTTTTT. It translates to CASSRGQTNTGELFF.

This clonotype was counted a few times. This chain links TRBV7-9 with TRBJ2-7, with D unresolved. The V gene's germline CDR1 is SEHNR and CDR2 FQNEAQ (reference sequence). Between the trimmed V and J ends, which lost 0 bases and 3 bases, there was a span of 12 bases. The CDR3 is made up of 15 amino acids. CDR3 nucleotides: TGTGCCAGCAGCTTAGCGCGTAACGAGAACTACGAGCAGTACTTC. As protein: CASSLARNENYEQYF.

This clonotype was seen ten or more times. V gene TRBV29-1 combines with J gene TRBJ2-7, with unresolved D. The CDR3 runs to 11 residues. The germline CDR1 and CDR2 sequences are SQVTM and ANQGSEA. V lost 7 bases and J 2 bases, leaving 9 bases between the germline ends. CDR3 in amino acids: CSATEPYEQYF. In nucleotides, the CDR3 is TGCAGCGCGACTGAGCCCTACGAGCAGTACTTC.

This clonotype was seen a handful of times. The chain employs TRBV7-2 and TRBJ2-1; 7 bases are a match to TRBD2. Germline V gives CDR1 SGHTA, CDR2 FQGNSA. The CDR3 sequence is 12 residues long. Trimming at V came to 5 bases and at J to 11 bases, leaving 6 bases not matched to a gene. Here the CDR3 DNA reads TGTGCCAGCAGCCTAACTAGCGAACAGCAGTTCTTC. Protein product: CASSLTSEQQFF.

The genes are TRBV7-2 and TRBJ2-5; D might be TRBD2 (7 bases). The CDR3 contains 15 residues. V was cut by 5 bases and J by 7 bases, with 20 bases left in between. Germline V gene data show CDR1 as SGHTA and CDR2 as FQGNSA. The CDR3 DNA reads TGTGCCAGCAGCCCGCGGAGGGGGGGCACAGGGACCCAGTACTTC. As protein: CASSPRRGGTGTQYF.

CDR3: CSVETGLAGQGDTQYF. CDR3 DNA: TGCAGCGTTGAGACAGGACTAGCGGGACAAGGGGATACGCAGTATTTT. The chain combines TRBV29-1 with TRBJ2-3; 12 nucleotides line up with TRBD2. There are 16 residues in the CDR3. Per germline, CDR1 SQVTM and CDR2 ANQGSEA. J lost 6 bases, V lost 3 bases, and 10 bases had no gene match.

This clonotype was detected a few times. The chain is built from TRBV6-6 and TRBJ2-6; possibly TRBD1 for D (5 bases). The CDR3 sequence is 15 residues long. Germline CDR1 MNHNY, CDR2 SVGAGI (reference sequence). Trimming took off 2 bases at V and 2 bases at J, with 7 bases between the two ends. CDR3 nucleotides: TGTGCCAGCAGTTACGGGGCGACTGGGGCCAACGTCCTGACTTTC. It codes for CASSYGATGANVLTF.

In this sample, this clonotype turned up a few times. This sequence joins TRBV11-2 and TRBJ1-2; the match to TRBD1 covers 8 bases. The J segment lost 4 bases and the V segment lost 4 bases, leaving 8 bases of the junction unmatched. CDR3 length: 15 residues. Germline assignment: CDR1 SGHAT and CDR2 FQNNGV. The CDR3 DNA sequence: TGTGCCAGCAGCTCCCAATCGACAGGGGTCTATGGCTACACCTTC. Amino acids: CASSSQSTGVYGYTF. The complete variable domain, with remaining parts taken from reference TRBV11-2 and TRBJ1-2, reads EAGVAQSPRYKIIEKRQSVAFWCNPISGHATLYWYQQILGQGPKLLIQFQNNGVVDDSQLPKDRFSAERLKGVDSTLKIQPAKLEDSAVYLCASSSQSTGVYGYTFGSGTRLTVV.

This clonotype was counted only a few times. The rearrangement joins TRBV28 to TRBJ1-1; 7 bases are shared with TRBD1. This CDR3 is 14 amino acids long. Trimming at V came to 6 bases and at J to 4 bases, leaving 8 bases not matched to a gene. In germline, CDR1 is MDHEN, CDR2 SYDVKM. CDR3 sequence reads: CASSQTGALTEAFF. Written as DNA, the CDR3 is TGTGCCAGCAGCCAAACAGGGGCGCTCACTGAAGCTTTCTTT.

In this sample, this clonotype turned up many times. The chain links TRBV20-1 to TRBJ2-1, with 8 bases lining up with TRBD2. Germline CDR1 reads DFQATT; CDR2 reads SNEGSKA (reference sequence). With 3 bases clipped from V and 8 bases from J, the junction kept 12 bases outside the gene matches. This CDR3 spans 15 amino acids. The chain's CDR3 is CSASLPGGILDEQFF. In nucleotides, the CDR3 is TGCAGTGCTAGTCTCCCGGGGGGGATCCTCGATGAGCAGTTCTTC.

The chain employs TRBV5-1 and TRBJ2-7; 7 nucleotides agree with TRBD1. The CDR3 is made up of 15 amino acids. Germline values: CDR1 SGHRS, CDR2 YFSETQ. V shed 1 base, J shed 3 bases, and the junction held 7 bases outside the gene matches. The CDR3 nucleotides read TGCGCCAGCAGCTTGCTAGGGACAGCCTACTACGAGCAGTACTTC. Translating it yields CASSLLGTAYYEQYF.

This clonotype was seen more than once but under ten times. The genes are TRBV4-1 and TRBJ1-6; D might be TRBD1 (6 bases). Per the germline V gene, CDR1 is MGHRA and CDR2 is YSYEKL. The CDR3 runs to 15 residues. Trimming stripped 0 bases from V and 12 bases from J, with 15 bases between. In DNA form, the CDR3 reads TGCGCCAGCAGCCAAGATCCCACAGGGATAGGACCCCTCCACTTT. This codes for CASSQDPTGIGPLHF.

This clonotype occurred once. At one end the junction does not follow the germline gene, possibly because of a read error. The chain employs TRBV24-1 and TRBJ2-3; D may be TRBD1 or TRBD2 (5 bases each). The CDR3 loop spans 17 amino acids. The V gene's germline CDR1 is KGHDR and CDR2 SFDVKD. The CDR3 bases are TGTGCCACCAGTGATTTGTTTGTTCAAGCGGATACAGGTACGCAGTATTTT. It is translated as CATSDLFVQADTGTQYF.

This clonotype was detected ten times or more. The CDR3 sequence: CASSPQGFGQFF. The CDR3 DNA reads TGTGCCAGCAGCCCCCAGGGGTTTGGGCAGTTCTTC. The chain employs TRBV7-9 and TRBJ2-1; D might be TRBD1 (6 bases). The V end was cut by 5 bases, the J end by 12 bases, with 14 bases between. In germline, CDR1 is SEHNR, CDR2 FQNEAQ (reference sequence). This CDR3 spans 12 amino acids.

V is TRBV12-3 or TRBV12-4 and J is TRBJ2-2; D remains unclear. The length of the CDR3 is 14 residues. The ends were cut back, 7 bases at V and 3 bases at J, with 12 bases in the middle. CDR3 DNA sequence: TGTGCCAGCAAGACCCGGTCATACACCGGGGAGCTGTTTTTT. Its translation: CASKTRSYTGELFF.

This clonotype was counted at least ten times. The gene calls are TRBV5-1 and TRBJ2-7; D is perhaps TRBD1 (5 bases). The CDR3 sequence is 11 residues long. V lost 7 bases and J lost 5, with 10 bases in between. Germline-derived CDR1 and CDR2 are SGHRS and YFSETQ. The CDR3 nucleotides are TGCGCCAGCCAGAAGGGGCACGAGCAGTACTTC. Translated, it gives CASQKGHEQYF.

CDR3 amino acids: CASGARTVQETQYF. The DNA of the CDR3 is TGTGCCAGCGGGGCAAGGACAGTCCAAGAGACCCAGTACTTC. The chain links TRBV12-3 or TRBV12-4 to TRBJ2-5; perhaps TRBD1 as D (6 bases). The ends were cut back, 8 bases at V and 1 base at J, with 14 bases in the middle. This CDR3 region has 14 residues.

A remark on this clonotype: With a much larger clone just one base away, this may be a read error. V is TRBV5-5 and J is TRBJ2-3; no clear D gene. The CDR3 runs 14 residues. Germline lookup yields CDR1 SGHKS and CDR2 YYEKEE (reference sequence). V gave up 2 bases and J gave up 3 bases, with 10 bases separating them. The DNA for the CDR3 is TGTGCCAGCAGCTTCGCGGCAGATACAGATACGCAGTATTTT. It encodes CASSFAADTDTQYF.

This clonotype was recorded a few times. The chain is built from TRBV20-1 and TRBJ2-4; 8 nucleotides align to TRBD1. Looked up from germline, CDR1 is DFQATT and CDR2 is SNEGSKA (reference sequence). Unmatched junction bases numbered 7, after V lost 2 bases and J lost 13 bases. This CDR3 has 12 amino acids. The CDR3 region has the DNA TGCAGTGCTAGACGACAGGGGCAACAGCAGTACTTC. It is translated as CSARRQGQQQYF.

The chain couples TRBV12-3 or TRBV12-4 to TRBJ2-7; 15 bases fit TRBD2. This CDR3 is 17 amino acids long. The ends lost 3 bases at V and 2 bases at J; junction bases unmatched: 5. In DNA, the CDR3 is TGTGCCAGCAGTTTCTTTCGGACTAGCGGGAGGGCCTACGAGCAGTACTTC. Residues: CASSFFRTSGRAYEQYF.

This clonotype occurred a few times. The rearrangement uses TRBV6-5 and TRBJ2-5; 8 bases are shared with TRBD2. TRBJ2-7 explains the end of the DNA better; the J call may be wrong. Germline V gives CDR1 MNHEY, CDR2 SVGAGI. The length of the CDR3 is 15 residues. The CDR3 DNA sequence: TGTGCCAGCAGCCTTAGCGGGGTTCTGACTTACGAGCAGTACTTC. Encoded protein: CASSLSGVLTYEQYF.